A single sample is the source of the 13 T cell receptor beta chains below, sequenced in a study of blood T cell repertoires in COVID-19. Profiling relied on immunoSEQ multiplex PCR, and the TCRdb table lists in-frame clones only, not all of them. The table records 200,000 to 250,000 clones, about nine tenths of them present only once. The sequenced sample was PBMCs or T cells enriched from blood (not recorded which). The origin of the receptors is a woman aged 25 to 39 who had recovered from COVID-19.

The V gene is TRBV3-1 (or the pseudogene TRBV3-2), the J gene TRBJ1-3, with D unresolved. Germline-derived CDR1 and CDR2 are LGHDT and YNNKEL (reference sequence). CDR3 length: 19 residues. Trimming removed 1 base from V and 2 bases from J, with 21 bases in between. DNA of the CDR3: TGTGCCAGCAGCCAAGTTCGGGAGGGATGGAGTAGGACTGGAAACACCATATATTTT. Protein sequence: CASSQVREGWSRTGNTIYF.

The chain joins TRBV5-1 to TRBJ2-3, with 12 bases aligning to TRBD2. V lost 1 base to trimming and J lost 2 bases; unmatched junction nucleotides: 5. Germline V gives CDR1 SGHRS, CDR2 YFSETQ. The CDR3 spans 17 residues. CDR3 amino acids: CASSLRTSGDITDTQYF. For the CDR3, the DNA is TGCGCCAGCAGCTTGCGGACTAGCGGGGACATCACAGATACGCAGTATTTT.

J is TRBJ2-1 and V is TRBV19; the match to TRBD2 covers 7 bases. V was clipped by 1 base and J by 2 bases; unmatched bases: 8. Germline CDR1 is LNHDA and CDR2 is SQIVND (reference sequence). The CDR3 extends over 17 amino acids. The CDR3 region is CASSIVLLARAYNEQFF. Written as DNA, the CDR3 is TGTGCCAGTAGTATAGTTTTACTAGCGAGGGCCTACAATGAGCAGTTCTTC.

A few counts support this clone. The rearrangement joins TRBV6-4 to TRBJ2-3; weak D call: TRBD2 (6 bases). V lost 2 bases, J lost 3 bases, and 15 bases lay in between. Germline V gene sequence: CDR1 MRHNA, CDR2 SNTAGT. This CDR3 is built from 16 residues. CDR3 residues: CASSDRTGEGTDTQYF. In DNA form, the CDR3 reads TGTGCCAGCAGTGACCGCACGGGAGAGGGGACAGATACGCAGTATTTT.

The chain couples TRBV4-2 to TRBJ1-5, with TRBD1 as a possible D gene (5 bases). Germline CDR1 reads LGHNA; CDR2 reads YNFKEQ. Between the trimmed V and J ends, which lost 0 bases and 7 bases, there was a span of 16 bases. This CDR3 is built from 16 residues. CDR3 region: CASSQESGEGRQPQHF. The CDR3 DNA sequence: TGTGCCAGCAGCCAAGAATCTGGGGAGGGACGGCAGCCCCAGCATTTT.

This clone showed up just a few times. The genes are TRBV9 and TRBJ1-5; TRBD1 is a possible D gene (5 bases). The CDR3 is made up of 14 amino acids. V dropped 7 bases and J dropped 4 bases, with 15 bases sitting between them. The germline V gene has CDR1 SGDLS and CDR2 YYNGEE. CDR3 amino acids: CASVNTGGNQPQHF. The CDR3 DNA reads TGTGCCAGCGTCAACACCGGGGGAAATCAGCCCCAGCATTTT.

This chain joins TRBV11-2 and TRBJ2-5; 9 nucleotides line up with TRBD2. Trimming took 5 bases from V and 1 from J; bases not matched to a gene: 2. The CDR3 consists of 14 residues. CDR1 is SGHAT, CDR2 FQNNGV, per germline. Written as DNA, the CDR3 is TGTGCCAGCAGCCTGACTAGCGGCCAAGAGACCCAGTACTTC. Protein: CASSLTSGQETQYF.

Here the CDR3 reads CASSLSRMYQETQYF. CDR3 sequence (DNA): TGTGCCAGCAGCTTATCGCGGATGTACCAAGAGACCCAGTACTTC. The chain carries TRBV7-2 and TRBJ2-5; D is undetermined. Per germline, CDR1 SGHTA and CDR2 FQGNSA. V gave up 2 bases and J gave up 0 bases, with 10 bases separating them. The CDR3 covers 15 residues.

This clone was seen a single time. The chain has TRBV30 and TRBJ1-1; a weak D match, TRBD1 (5 bases). V dropped 8 bases and J dropped 1 base, with 17 bases sitting between them. The germline gives CDR1 GTSNPN, CDR2 SVGIG (reference sequence). CDR3 length: 14 residues. The CDR3 DNA reads as TGTGCCCCCTACTCGGGGGGAAAGAACACTGAAGCTTTCTTT. Protein sequence: CAPYSGGKNTEAFF.

The chain links TRBV25-1 to TRBJ2-1; no firm D call. Germline V lookup: CDR1 MGHDK, CDR2 SYGVNS. The CDR3 is made up of 13 amino acids. V lost 1 base and J lost 6, with 7 bases in between. For the CDR3, the DNA is TGTGCCAGCAGTGAATCAGTCAGCAATGAGCAGTTCTTC. This codes for CASSESVSNEQFF.

This chain uses TRBV5-1 with TRBJ1-6; 8 bases are shared with TRBD1. J lost 2 bases, V lost 5 bases, and 9 bases had no gene match. The CDR3 is 17 amino acids. In germline, CDR1 is SGHRS, CDR2 YFSETQ. CDR3 sequence (DNA): TGCGCCAGCAGGGATGTCGCGGACAGGGCCTATAATTCACCCCTCCACTTT. Translation: CASRDVADRAYNSPLHF.

This chain uses TRBV2 with TRBJ1-1; no clear D. This CDR3 has 13 amino acids. The germline CDR1 and CDR2 sequences are SNHLY and FYNNEI. V lost 3 bases to trimming and J lost 3 bases, with 8 bases between them. CDR3 in amino acids: CASSENTHTEAFF. In nucleotides, the CDR3 is TGTGCCAGCAGTGAGAACACCCACACTGAAGCTTTCTTT. The full variable domain, its missing parts supplied by reference TRBV2 and TRBJ1-1, is EPEVTQTPSHQVTQMGQEVILRCVPISNHLYFYWYRQILGQKVEFLVSFYNNEISEKSEIFDDQFSVERPDGSNFTLKIRSTKLEDSAMYFCASSENTHTEAFFGQGTRLTVV.

The chain couples TRBV7-8 to TRBJ1-2; D unclear. Per germline, CDR1 SGHVS and CDR2 FQNEAQ. The CDR3 sequence is 15 residues long. V was clipped by 5 bases and J by 10 bases, with 23 bases between them. CDR3 amino acids: CASSPPGSSLSDYTF. Written as DNA, the CDR3 is TGTGCCAGCAGCCCCCCAGGAAGCTCCCTCAGTGACTACACCTTC.